The present T cell receptor (beta chain) was sequenced within a study of blood T cell repertoires in COVID-19. Overall study: The samples span acute and convalescent COVID-19 from the United States, Italy and Spain. Nucleic acid was either cDNA or gDNA, and it came from T cells, B-cell-depleted T cells, or PBMCs.

Authors' processing steps: Counts of nucleated cells, estimated from reference gene primer amplification, were obtained. The repertoire was sequenced with immunoSEQ multiplex PCR; TCRdb's copy has only in-frame clones and lacks some. The D gene and trimming were derived from the DNA, and the V and J assignments and clone size from that table. The table records under 250,000 clones, 70% to 90% of them present only once. The sequenced sample consisted of peripheral blood. This TCR was recovered from a woman aged 70-85 years with active or convalescent COVID-19.

The CDR3 region has the DNA TGTGCCAGCAGCTTCAGGGGCTCAGGTGGAAACACCATATATTTT. Amino acids: CASSFRGSGGNTIYF. The chain links TRBV7-9 to TRBJ1-3; possible D gene TRBD1, 6 bases. The CDR3 loop spans 15 amino acids. Trimming cost V 3 bases and J 3 bases, with 12 bases left between them. Looked up from germline, CDR1 is SEHNR and CDR2 is FQNEAQ (reference sequence).